What follows are 30 T cell receptor beta chains derived from one specimen sequenced in a study of T cell clonotyping in hematopoietic cell transplantation. The protocol was immunoSEQ multiplex PCR, while the TCRdb copy is restricted to in-frame clones and leaves out a portion. The data contain 30,000 to 45,000 clones, about 87% of them singletons. Sequencing was carried out using peripheral blood mononuclear cells. Receptors originate from a woman aged 40-49 years in good health. Some clones in this sample may be carry-over from other donors' samples.

The CDR3 is CATSRDRQGLGYTF. In nucleotides, the CDR3 is TGTGCCACCAGCAGAGATCGACAGGGACTTGGCTACACCTTC. This chain connects TRBV15 to TRBJ1-2; 7 nucleotides line up with TRBD1. The V gene end was trimmed by 0 bases and the J gene end by 7 bases; junction bases not matched to a gene: 5. The germline CDR1 and CDR2 sequences are LNHNV and YYDKDF (reference sequence). CDR3 length equals 14 residues. Based on the CDR3 plus reference TRBV15 and TRBJ1-2, the full variable domain is DAMVIQNPRYQVTQFGKPVTLSCSQTLNHNVMYWYQQKSSQAPKLLFHYYDKDFNNEADTPDNFQSRRPNTSFCFLDIRSPGLGDTAMYLCATSRDRQGLGYTFGSGTRLTVV.

The chain is built from TRBV5-6 and TRBJ2-7; D call uncertain. Germline V gene data show CDR1 as SGHDT and CDR2 as YYEEEE. Trimming left V 1 base short and J 5 bases short, with 4 bases between. This CDR3 spans 11 amino acids. In nucleotides, the CDR3 is TGTGCCAGCAGCTTGTACAACGAGCAGTACTTC. It translates to CASSLYNEQYF.

The rearrangement links TRBV7-2 to TRBJ1-1, with a tentative D call TRBD1 (6 bases). This CDR3 is 15 amino acids long. Germline V lookup: CDR1 SGHTA, CDR2 FQGNSA. The germline V and J ends were trimmed by 2 bases and 1 base, with 11 bases remaining between them. The CDR3 nucleotides are TGTGCCAGCAGCTTATGGGGACAAGGGAACACTGAAGCTTTCTTT. This translates into CASSLWGQGNTEAFF.

This chain links TRBV7-8 with TRBJ2-7; 8 bases map to TRBD2. Per the germline V gene, CDR1 is SGHVS and CDR2 is FQNEAQ. V was clipped by 5 bases and J by 3 bases; unmatched bases: 6. The CDR3 totals 14 residues. As DNA, the CDR3 is TGTGCCAGCAGCAAGAGCGGGAGCCGCTACGAGCAGTACTTC. Translation: CASSKSGSRYEQYF.

The genes are TRBV5-1 and TRBJ1-2; 9 positions agree with TRBD1. This CDR3 spans 15 amino acids. V lost 4 bases to trimming and J lost 5 bases; unmatched junction nucleotides: 9. In germline, CDR1 is SGHRS, CDR2 YFSETQ. CDR3 amino acids: CASSPGTGSAYGYTF. The CDR3 DNA reads as TGCGCCAGCAGCCCGGGGACAGGGTCTGCGTATGGCTACACCTTC.

The chain links TRBV9 to TRBJ1-1, with a tentative D call TRBD1 (6 bases). The ends were cut back, 0 bases at V and 7 bases at J, with 10 bases in the middle. CDR3 length equals 13 residues. The germline V gene encodes CDR1 SGDLS and CDR2 YYNGEE. CDR3 sequence (DNA): TGTGCCAGCAGCGTAGACAGGGACGGTGAAGCTTTCTTT. This sequence encodes CASSVDRDGEAFF. Combining the CDR3 with reference TRBV9 and TRBJ1-1 gives the whole variable domain DSGVTQTPKHLITATGQRVTLRCSPRSGDLSVYWYQQSLDQGLQFLIQYYNGEERAKGNILERFSAQQFPDLHSELNLSSLELGDSALYFCASSVDRDGEAFFGQGTRLTVV.

The CDR3: CASSFSGGGQPQHF. The CDR3 region has the DNA TGTGCCAGCAGCTTTTCGGGGGGAGGTCAGCCCCAGCATTTT. This sequence joins TRBV7-9 and TRBJ1-5; TRBD1 is a possible D gene (5 bases). The CDR3 sequence is 14 residues long. The germline gives CDR1 SEHNR, CDR2 FQNEAQ (reference sequence). Between the trimmed V and J ends, which lost 3 bases and 6 bases, there was a span of 12 bases. Full variable domain (outside the CDR3, taken from reference TRBV7-9 and TRBJ1-5): DTGVSQNPRHKITKRGQNVTFRCDPISEHNRLYWYRQTLGQGPEFLTYFQNEAQLEKSRLLSDRFSAERPKGSFSTLEIQRTEQGDSAMYLCASSFSGGGQPQHFGDGTRLSIL.

CDR3 amino acids: CASSYSADQNTGELFF. For the CDR3, the DNA is TGTGCCAGCAGTTACTCAGCGGACCAGAACACCGGGGAGCTGTTTTTT. The chain joins TRBV6-5 to TRBJ2-2; D may be TRBD2 (5 bases). The CDR3 extends over 16 amino acids. V lost 0 bases to trimming and J lost 1 base, with 9 bases between them. The germline V gene encodes CDR1 MNHEY and CDR2 SVGAGI.

The chain combines TRBV6-1 with TRBJ2-7, with TRBD2 matching 8 bases. V was clipped by 4 bases and J by 0 bases; unmatched bases: 8. Germline V gene data show CDR1 as MNHNS and CDR2 as SASEGT. This CDR3 region has 16 residues. CDR3 region: CASSGPWLAGSYEQYF. For the CDR3, the DNA is TGTGCCAGCAGTGGCCCCTGGCTAGCGGGCTCCTACGAGCAGTACTTC.

The chain combines TRBV28 with TRBJ2-1; D remains unclear. V was trimmed by 2 bases and J by 6 bases, leaving 26 bases between them. From germline, CDR1 is MDHEN and CDR2 SYDVKM. CDR3 size: 19 residues. The CDR3 nucleotides read TGTGCCAGCAGTTTAGAGCCCTCGGGTTCGTCTGAATTGGGCAATGAGCAGTTCTTC. Its translation is CASSLEPSGSSELGNEQFF. Together with reference TRBV28 and TRBJ2-1, the CDR3 gives the full variable domain: DVKVTQSSRYLVKRTGEKVFLECVQDMDHENMFWYRQDPGLGLRLIYFSYDVKMKEKGDIPEGYSVSREKKERFSLILESASTNQTSMYLCASSLEPSGSSELGNEQFFGPGTRLTVL.

The V gene is TRBV10-3, the J gene TRBJ1-1, with unresolved D. V lost 4 bases and J 3 bases, leaving 12 bases between the germline ends. Germline V CDR1 and CDR2: ENHRY, SYGVKD. This CDR3 has 14 amino acids. As DNA, the CDR3 is TGTGCCATCAGTGCGGAAGCCCTTCACACTGAAGCTTTCTTT. Its protein product is CAISAEALHTEAFF.

This clone was seen only a few times. The chain carries TRBV7-9 and TRBJ2-2; the D call may be TRBD1 or TRBD2 (5 bases each). The CDR3 length is 15 residues. V gave up 5 bases and J gave up 7 bases, with 17 bases separating them. Germline V gives CDR1 SEHNR, CDR2 FQNEAQ (reference sequence). This chain's CDR3 is CASSEPGAWDGELFF. CDR3 nucleotide sequence: TGTGCCAGCAGCGAGCCCGGGGCCTGGGACGGGGAGCTGTTTTTT.

The gene calls are TRBV19 and TRBJ2-1, with 13 bases aligning to TRBD2. CDR3 length: 18 residues. The junction had 14 bases not matched to a gene; V was cut back by 3 bases and J by 9 bases. Germline-derived CDR1 and CDR2 are LNHDA and SQIVND (reference sequence). The CDR3 sequence: CASSMPGLAGPGRGEQFF. CDR3 coding DNA: TGTGCCAGTAGTATGCCGGGACTAGCGGGACCCGGAAGGGGTGAGCAGTTCTTC.

The DNA for the CDR3 is TGTGCCTGGAGTGCGGGAGGGCCTCGAGAGCAGTACTTC. Protein product: CAWSAGGPREQYF. The chain recombines TRBV30 with TRBJ2-7; the match to TRBD2 covers 8 bases. Looked up from germline, CDR1 is GTSNPN and CDR2 is SVGIG (reference sequence). The CDR3 has 13 amino acids. With V trimmed by 1 base and J by 7 bases, 6 bases remained unmatched.

This chain links TRBV9 with TRBJ1-2, with TRBD1 as a possible D gene (5 bases). V was clipped by 0 bases and J by 1 base, with 19 bases between them. This CDR3 contains 18 residues. Germline V CDR1 and CDR2: SGDLS, YYNGEE. In nucleotides, the CDR3 is TGTGCCAGCAGCGTAGATGGTTTGGGGCAGCTTCTTAACTATGGCTACACCTTC. It yields the protein CASSVDGLGQLLNYGYTF.

The chain is built from TRBV28 and TRBJ2-2; 8 bases are shared with TRBD1. The length of the CDR3 is 14 residues. After removal of 9 bases from V and 5 bases from J, the junction contained 8 bases not matched to a gene. Germline V gives CDR1 MDHEN, CDR2 SYDVKM. The CDR3 nucleotides are TGTGCCAGTAAGGGACAGGCCGTGACCGGGGAGCTGTTTTTT. Its protein product is CASKGQAVTGELFF.

The chain combines TRBV15 with TRBJ1-1, with D perhaps matching TRBD1 (5 bases). This CDR3 is built from 14 residues. Trimming shortened V by 5 bases and J by 5 bases, and 15 bases separated the two germline ends. The germline gives CDR1 LNHNV, CDR2 YYDKDF (reference sequence). The CDR3: CATSRDRGGTEAFF. The CDR3, as DNA: TGTGCCACCAGCCGGGACCGGGGCGGGACTGAAGCTTTCTTT.

The CDR3 DNA is TGTGCCGGAACTAGCGGGAGAGAGACAGATACGCAGTATTTT. It specifies CAGTSGRETDTQYF. This chain connects TRBV6-1 to TRBJ2-3; 11 bases are shared with TRBD2. The CDR3 spans 14 residues. The germline gives CDR1 MNHNS, CDR2 SASEGT. V shed 11 bases, J shed 3 bases, and the junction held 7 bases outside the gene matches.

V and J are TRBV4-3 and TRBJ1-3; the D gene is possibly TRBD1 (6 bases). V gave up 0 bases and J gave up 0 bases, with 21 bases separating them. This CDR3 is 20 amino acids long. Germline lookup yields CDR1 LGHNA and CDR2 YSLEER. The CDR3 DNA reads as TGCGCCAGCAGCCAAGAAAGGGGCCTCAGGGTGGGGGCCTCTGGAAACACCATATATTTT. Its translation: CASSQERGLRVGASGNTIYF.

J is TRBJ1-1 and V is TRBV14; D not certain. The CDR3 extends over 15 amino acids. Germline-derived CDR1 and CDR2 are SGHDN and FVKESK. V lost 1 base to trimming and J lost 5 bases, with 14 bases between them. The CDR3 region has the DNA TGTGCCAGCAGCCAAGCACAGAAATTAGAGACTGAAGCTTTCTTT. Residues: CASSQAQKLETEAFF.

This chain joins TRBV7-2 and TRBJ1-2; D is unclear. The V gene's germline CDR1 is SGHTA and CDR2 FQGNSA. The CDR3 extends over 14 amino acids. V was trimmed by 3 bases and J by 7 bases, leaving 15 bases between them. The CDR3 bases are TGTGCCAGCAGCTTGGCGGCGGACGGGCGTGGCTACACCTTC. This codes for CASSLAADGRGYTF.

The genes are TRBV2 and TRBJ2-6, with 11 bases matching TRBD2. Germline-derived CDR1 and CDR2 are SNHLY and FYNNEI. The V and J ends lost 1 base and 3 bases, in that order; junction bases with no gene match: 2. There are 17 residues in the CDR3. CDR3 loop: CASSEGLAGGGANVLTF. The CDR3 DNA reads as TGTGCCAGCAGTGAAGGCCTAGCGGGAGGTGGGGCCAACGTCCTGACTTTC.

V is TRBV2 and J is TRBJ2-2, with TRBD2 identical over 7 bases. The CDR3 sequence is 15 residues long. J lost 4 bases, V lost 8 bases, and 10 bases had no gene match. Germline V CDR1 and CDR2: SNHLY, FYNNEI. The CDR3 DNA follows: TGTGCCAGCGGGGAACTAGCGTTGGGCACCGGGGAGCTGTTTTTT. Translation: CASGELALGTGELFF. Drawing the rest from reference TRBV2 and TRBJ2-2, the complete variable domain is EPEVTQTPSHQVTQMGQEVILRCVPISNHLYFYWYRQILGQKVEFLVSFYNNEISEKSEIFDDQFSVERPDGSNFTLKIRSTKLEDSAMYFCASGELALGTGELFFGEGSRLTVL.

This sequence joins TRBV19 and TRBJ1-1; D is ambiguous. Germline values: CDR1 LNHDA, CDR2 SQIVND (reference sequence). CDR3 length equals 13 residues. Trimming took off 7 bases at V and 6 bases at J, with 15 bases between the two ends. The CDR3 loop is CASTMGRTAEAFF. DNA of the CDR3: TGTGCCAGTACGATGGGCCGGACGGCTGAAGCTTTCTTT.

The chain couples TRBV5-1 to TRBJ1-2, with a tentative D call TRBD1 (6 bases). The germline V and J ends were trimmed by 0 bases and 1 base, with 7 bases remaining between them. In germline, CDR1 is SGHRS, CDR2 YFSETQ. The CDR3 has 14 residues. The CDR3 is CASSLGDINYGYTF. DNA for the CDR3: TGCGCCAGCAGCTTGGGGGACATTAACTATGGCTACACCTTC.

This rearrangement joins TRBV7-2 to TRBJ2-2, with unresolved D. The V gene's germline CDR1 is SGHTA and CDR2 FQGNSA. Trimming stripped 5 bases from V and 1 base from J, with 8 bases between. The CDR3 totals 14 residues. CDR3 sequence: CASSRTWNTGELFF. The CDR3 nucleotides read TGTGCCAGCAGCCGCACTTGGAACACCGGGGAGCTGTTTTTT.

The V gene is TRBV28, the J gene TRBJ1-5; D might be TRBD1 (6 bases). Germline V CDR1 and CDR2: MDHEN, SYDVKM. CDR3 size: 16 residues. V dropped 0 bases and J dropped 11 bases, with 20 bases sitting between them. In nucleotides, the CDR3 is TGTGCCAGCAGTTTATGGGAGGGCAGGGACAAGAGGTCCCAGCATTTT. It specifies CASSLWEGRDKRSQHF.

The chain has TRBV7-2 and TRBJ2-7; D might be TRBD1 or TRBD2, each matching 5 bases. V lost 4 bases and J lost 0, with 13 bases in between. Germline CDR1 is SGHTA and CDR2 is FQGNSA. This CDR3 comprises 15 residues. The CDR3 region has the DNA TGTGCCAGCAGCTACCCGGGGCGGAGCTCCTACGAGCAGTACTTC. It yields the protein CASSYPGRSSYEQYF.

V and J are TRBV15 and TRBJ2-7; TRBD1 agrees at 7 bases. V lost 3 bases and J lost 3; bases outside the gene matches: 5. The CDR3 totals 14 residues. Looked up from germline, CDR1 is LNHNV and CDR2 is YYDKDF (reference sequence). CDR3 loop: CATSRNAGGYEQYF. Here the CDR3 DNA reads TGTGCCACCAGCAGGAACGCAGGGGGCTACGAGCAGTACTTC.

The rearrangement uses TRBV5-1 and TRBJ2-1; 9 bases map to TRBD2. V was clipped by 7 bases and J by 6 bases; unmatched bases: 11. Germline CDR1 SGHRS, CDR2 YFSETQ. The CDR3 runs to 15 residues. In DNA form, the CDR3 reads TGCGCCAGCTCGGGGGGCGGGAGGGAGAGCAATGAGCAGTTCTTC. Protein product: CASSGGGRESNEQFF.